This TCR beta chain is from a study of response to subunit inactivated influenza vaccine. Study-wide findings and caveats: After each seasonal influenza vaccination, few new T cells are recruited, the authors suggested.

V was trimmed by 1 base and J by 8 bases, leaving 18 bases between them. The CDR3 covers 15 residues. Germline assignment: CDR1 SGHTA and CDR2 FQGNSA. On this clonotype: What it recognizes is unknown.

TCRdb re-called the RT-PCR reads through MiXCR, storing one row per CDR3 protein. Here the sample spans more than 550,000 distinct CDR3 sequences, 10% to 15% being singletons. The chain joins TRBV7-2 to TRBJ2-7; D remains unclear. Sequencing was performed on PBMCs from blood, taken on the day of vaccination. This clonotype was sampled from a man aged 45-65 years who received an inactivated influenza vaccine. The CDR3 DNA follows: TGTGCCAGCAGCTTAGGGGCAGTAACGGGTTTTAAGCAGTACTTC. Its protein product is CASSLGAVTGFKQYF.